This record covers a single T cell receptor beta chain. Here the CDR3 omits its conserved ending phenylalanine or tryptophan, so a read error is the likely source. TCRbeta libraries were built with three rounds of nested PCR, modified from ARM-PCR. TCRdb processed the multiplex PCR reads anew with MiXCR; each CDR3 protein has one entry. The sample has around 120,000 distinct CDR3 sequences, 60% to 70% seen once. The record originates from a study of tumor and adjacent non-tumor tissue in lung cancer. Turning to the study itself: Samples averaged roughly 4.2 million productive TCRbeta reads each.

RNA was extracted from bulk tissue without any cell sorting. Deletions cut 1 base from V and 3 bases from J, with 14 bases between. This CDR3 has 16 residues. CDR1 and CDR2 (germline): SGHNT, YENEEA. The clonotype was recovered from a man aged 25 to 45 with non-small cell lung cancer. Sequencing was performed on lung tumor tissue. The chain carries TRBV11-3 and TRBJ2-3; the D gene is possibly TRBD2 (5 bases). The CDR3 coding sequence is TGTGCCAGCAGCTTAGGAGCGGAGCCGTCAACAGATACGCAGTATTCT. Amino acids: CASSLGAEPSTDTQYS.